A selection of T cell receptor beta chains follows, all from one sample in a study of cytomegalovirus exposure and HLA in healthy donors. Generated by immunoSEQ multiplex PCR, the TCRdb table keeps only in-frame clones and is missing some. The table records over 65,000 clones, roughly 80% of them present only once. Sequenced material: PBMCs. The source of these receptors is a human donor in good health. CDR3s include the opening cysteine and the closing phenylalanine or tryptophan. A D gene is named only where the DNA matches it firmly. The size entry is marked missing in some rows and otherwise reads once, few, many or a size class.

j_gene	d_gene	abundance	v_gene	CDR3aa
TRBJ2-3	.	few	TRBV21-1	CASRIAEVPSGGADIGTQYF
TRBJ2-7	TRBD1	.	TRBV6-5	CASSPEDRDDEQYF
TRBJ1-4	TRBD1	.	TRBV19	CASSGPGQGATNEKLFF
TRBJ2-1	TRBD2	.	TRBV11-3	CASSRRLAGGDNEQFF
TRBJ1-1	TRBD1	.	TRBV9	CASSVVRGPDTEAFF
TRBJ2-7	TRBD1	.	TRBV27	CASSSQGAGYEQYF
TRBJ2-7	.	.	TRBV6-1	CASSQGLYEQYF
TRBJ1-2	TRBD1	.	TRBV27	CASRTFFKSTGTGYYGYTF
TRBJ2-3	TRBD2	.	TRBV30	CAWSVQAGSGGQYF
TRBJ1-3	.	.	TRBV6-5	CASSSRTANSGNTIYF
TRBJ2-2	TRBD2	.	TRBV4-3	CASSQGEGQVFTGELFF
TRBJ2-1	TRBD2	.	TRBV5-1	CASSLVIAGGLSEQFF
TRBJ2-2	.	once	TRBV7-9	CASSLLAGALTGELFF
TRBJ1-2	TRBD1	once	TRBV7-9	CASSFVLGQGGYGYTF
TRBJ2-1	.	.	TRBV12-5	CASGLVGGEYNEQFF
TRBJ1-1	.	few	TRBV18	CASSPQQIGGLGTEAFF
TRBJ1-5	TRBD1	.	TRBV9	CASSVGGQGGNQPQHF
TRBJ1-1	.	.	TRBV6-5	CASSYVANTEAFF